The clone carrying this TCR beta chain was seen only once. Recruitment covered fewer than 25 US areas and drew participants whose ages spanned about 18 to 95 years. Participants were placed into cohorts based on the clinical history they reported. TCRdb's table, derived via immunoSEQ multiplex PCR, lists solely in-frame clones and lacks some. Seen here are a few hundred thousand clones, 75% to 90% observed once, and the top ten hold about 3.1%. This specimen comes from a study of blood T cell repertoires in COVID-19. Trimming shortened V by 2 bases and J by 3 bases, and 10 bases separated the two germline ends. Germline CDR1 is GTSNPN and CDR2 is SVGIG (reference sequence). This CDR3 region has 14 residues.

Sequenced material: PBMCs or T cells enriched from blood (not recorded which). The chain couples TRBV30 to TRBJ1-4; D gene uncertain. The origin of this receptor is a middle-aged woman who had been exposed to COVID-19. The CDR3 spells CAWSQVVPNEKLFF. CDR3 DNA: TGTGCCTGGAGTCAGGTAGTCCCTAATGAAAAACTGTTTTTT.